This TCR beta chain was obtained from a study of T-cell reconstitution after alpha-beta-depleted transplantation in children (dated by TCRdb to between 2015 and 2016). The study in broad terms: T-cell immune reconstitution after TCRalphabeta/CD19-depleted allogeneic hematopoietic cell transplantation in children was quantitatively tracked in the study by means of TCR repertoire profiling.

Sequences SEHNR (CDR1) and FQNEAQ (CDR2) are obtained from the germline V gene (reference sequence). The CDR3 has 16 amino acids, counting the end cysteine and phenylalanine. Only the CDR3 part of the read is kept: 48 bases, read in frame from the first base. V is cut by 1 base and J by 3 bases, and the space between the germline ends is 13 bases. The protocol used for the library was PCR. Sequencing relied on an Illumina HiSeq 2500. TCR libraries were prepared with molecular barcoding, using unique molecular identifiers to normalize TCRbeta repertoire quantification. In TCRdb, the public reads were trimmed at Q25 with fastp and aligned with MiXCR, with productive beta chains retained. Rows are unified per CDR3 protein, each entry keeping the most common DNA and genes. In this sample the table shows some 440,000 distinct CDR3 sequences, around 15% of which occur a single time. The ten largest clones capture 25% to 30% of the sample.

The treatment or condition label, as the study defines it: allogeneic hematopoietic cell transplantation with graft depleted of TCRalphabeta T cells and CD19 B cells. TCRalphabeta/CD19-depleted allogeneic hematopoietic cell grafts were given to the transplant recipients, all of whom were children. The research as a whole found: In some patients, the high TCRbeta diversity seen at day 60 was put down to recipient T cells and intrathymic progenitors that had survived conditioning. The apparently early alphabetaT-cell count recovery about two months after transplant was reportedly dependent on only several hundred rapidly expanded clones derived from non-depleted graft cells. Hyperexpanded clone frequencies declined over subsequent months; after one year, T-cell counts and TCRbeta diversity were mostly attributed to newly produced T cells.

A remark on this clonotype: No antigen is known for it. Base-call qualities are not available, and no considerably larger clone is one nucleotide away.

The receptor was isolated from a boy younger than two who had a stem cell transplant for Wiskott-Aldrich syndrome, so the T cells may come from the graft donor. The chain is assembled from TRBV7-9 and TRBJ2-4, and TRBD2 may be the D gene, going by 5 matching bases. Here the sequenced sample was PBMCs, mostly from graft donor cells, taken 360 days after TCRalphabeta/CD19-depleted stem cell transplant. The nucleotide sequence reads TGTGCCAGCAGCTTAGATGTGTGGGCGGGCAAAAACATTCAGTACTTC. It codes for CASSLDVWAGKNIQYF.